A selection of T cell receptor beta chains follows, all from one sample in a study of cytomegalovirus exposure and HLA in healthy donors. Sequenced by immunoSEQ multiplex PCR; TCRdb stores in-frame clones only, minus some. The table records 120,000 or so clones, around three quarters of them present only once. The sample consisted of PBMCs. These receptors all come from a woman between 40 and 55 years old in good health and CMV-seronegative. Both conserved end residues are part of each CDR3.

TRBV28 CASRHSDRSTDTQYF
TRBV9 CASSVVVSDGYTF
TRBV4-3 CASSQVDDSNEQYF
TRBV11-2 CASSRRESLGLWSRLEQYF
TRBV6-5 CASSPRDRTYEQYF
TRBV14 CASSPQGRKLFF
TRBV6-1 CASSGWQQETQYF
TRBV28 CASSRLGDTADTQYF
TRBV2 CASSRMGASGNTIYF
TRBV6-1 CASSEPPGHEQYF
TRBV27 CASSQTSGSYNEQFF
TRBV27 CASSLGGGMNTEAFF
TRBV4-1 CASSQRTGAVGETQYF
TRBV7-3 CASSFNGEWTGQETQYF
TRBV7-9 CSSILSGAEVLQYF
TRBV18 CASTRGVGEKLFF
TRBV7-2 CASSGPSGNEQFF
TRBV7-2 CASSSGQGYGEAFF
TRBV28 CASSSDGLAGDEQFF
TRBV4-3 CASSQDVARGPYISSYEQYF
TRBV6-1 CASSQDRYSYEQYF
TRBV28 CATLGFPSYEQYF
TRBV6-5 CASSYGGSQDTQYF
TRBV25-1 CASSVGVGREQYF
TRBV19 CASSIRLAGVLDTQYF
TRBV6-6 CASSVGTSANEQFF
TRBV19 CASSTTGDVGTQYF
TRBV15 CATSRRDSGANGLTF
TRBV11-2 CASSLAGGPNAYNEQFF
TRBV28 CASSLSSPSGSNEQFF
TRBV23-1 CASSQKERVEIRANYGYTF
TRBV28 CASSGGTYSGNTIYF
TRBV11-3 CASSSGLFTGELFF
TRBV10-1 CASSVGGSSEQFF
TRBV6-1 CASSVGSMGPQHF
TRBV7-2 CASSLAPVRRRGTYEQYF
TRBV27 CASSLIGNTEAFF
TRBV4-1 CASSQASGTYGYTF
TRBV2 CASSLDSNEQFF
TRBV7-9 CASSLAISYEQYF
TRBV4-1 CASSQDGMGRRDEQYF
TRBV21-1 CASTTLRPGGPQHF
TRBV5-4 CASSSGQGVDTEAFF
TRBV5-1 CASSLGTGDVYTF
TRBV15 CATSRVPPRHRWHGELFF
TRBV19 CASSMLGGTEAFF
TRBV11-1 CASSLYGGSREKLFF
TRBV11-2 CASSFGQGSDEQFF
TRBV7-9 CASSPSPLVGPASYEQYF
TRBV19 CASSRDNQETQYF
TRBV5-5 CASTPLRRGLSYEQYF